The present TCR beta chain was sequenced within a study of CD4 T cells in relation to SARS-CoV-2 and coronaviruses. Germline V gene data show CDR1 as SEHNR and CDR2 as FQNEAQ (reference sequence). V lost 6 bases to trimming and J lost 1 base, with 18 bases between them. This CDR3 has 16 residues. Note on this clone: The antigen remains undetermined.

Measured with immunoSEQ multiplex PCR; TCRdb has only the in-frame clones, and not every one. The sample yields around 35,000 clones, 82% seen once. Sequences were obtained from naive CD4+ T cells from PBMCs, cultured in vitro. Subset specified: naive CD4+ T cells isolated by negative enrichment. The rearrangement joins TRBV7-9 to TRBJ1-1; D is unclear. The receptor comes from an adult with COVID-19. CDR3 loop: CASRPPLGSSNTEAFF. The CDR3 DNA follows: TGTGCCAGCAGACCACCTTTGGGGAGCTCGAACACTGAAGCTTTCTTT.